What follows are 5 T cell receptor beta chains derived from one specimen sequenced in a study of blood T cell repertoires in COVID-19. The repertoire was sequenced with immunoSEQ multiplex PCR; TCRdb's copy has only in-frame clones and lacks some. There are some 37,000 clones in the sample; 80% to 90% occur only once, and 9% lies in the top ten. Sequencing was done on a sample of peripheral blood. The receptors come from a woman between 65 and 79 years old with acute or convalescent COVID-19.

The chain couples TRBV27 to TRBJ2-5, with a weak D call TRBD2 (5 bases). The V end lost 8 bases, the J end lost 4 bases, and 14 bases lay between the germline ends. The CDR3 has 13 amino acids. From germline, CDR1 is MNHEY and CDR2 SMNVEV (reference sequence). The CDR3 nucleotides read TGTGCCAGCCGACGTGACTACAGAGAGACCCAGTACTTC. Its translation is CASRRDYRETQYF.

This clone was recorded only once. This sequence joins TRBV5-6 and TRBJ2-1, with D tentatively TRBD2 (6 bases). The CDR3 has 15 amino acids. With 5 bases removed from V and 12 bases from J, the gap between germline ends came to 24 bases. The V gene's germline CDR1 is SGHDT and CDR2 YYEEEE. CDR3 nucleotides: TGTGCCAGCAGTCTCAGTCCCGGGACTCCCGGGGTGCAGTTCTTC. It specifies CASSLSPGTPGVQFF.

The CDR3 loop reads CASSVGEGRFNEQFF. In DNA, the CDR3 is TGTGCCAGCAGCGTAGGGGAGGGTCGGTTTAATGAGCAGTTCTTC. The chain uses TRBV9 and TRBJ2-1, with 7 nucleotides matching TRBD2. CDR3 size: 15 residues. CDR1 and CDR2 (germline): SGDLS, YYNGEE. The ends lost 0 bases at V and 7 bases at J; junction bases unmatched: 7.

V usage is TRBV6-2 or TRBV6-3 and J usage is TRBJ1-1, with D possibly matching TRBD1 (5 bases). V was cut by 2 bases and J by 4 bases, with 8 bases left in between. The CDR3 is made up of 13 amino acids. Germline values: CDR1 MNHEY, CDR2 SVGEGT. The CDR3, as DNA: TGTGCCAGCAGTTACACAGGAGTCACTGAAGCTTTCTTT. Its protein is CASSYTGVTEAFF.

V gene TRBV11-3 combines with J gene TRBJ1-1, with 9 bases aligning to TRBD1. CDR1 SGHNT and CDR2 YENEEA come from the germline V gene. With V trimmed by 5 bases and J by 1 base, 8 bases remained unmatched. The CDR3 runs to 16 residues. The chain's CDR3 is CASSQNRGRGNTEAFF. CDR3 DNA: TGTGCCAGCAGCCAAAACAGGGGGCGAGGGAACACTGAAGCTTTCTTT.